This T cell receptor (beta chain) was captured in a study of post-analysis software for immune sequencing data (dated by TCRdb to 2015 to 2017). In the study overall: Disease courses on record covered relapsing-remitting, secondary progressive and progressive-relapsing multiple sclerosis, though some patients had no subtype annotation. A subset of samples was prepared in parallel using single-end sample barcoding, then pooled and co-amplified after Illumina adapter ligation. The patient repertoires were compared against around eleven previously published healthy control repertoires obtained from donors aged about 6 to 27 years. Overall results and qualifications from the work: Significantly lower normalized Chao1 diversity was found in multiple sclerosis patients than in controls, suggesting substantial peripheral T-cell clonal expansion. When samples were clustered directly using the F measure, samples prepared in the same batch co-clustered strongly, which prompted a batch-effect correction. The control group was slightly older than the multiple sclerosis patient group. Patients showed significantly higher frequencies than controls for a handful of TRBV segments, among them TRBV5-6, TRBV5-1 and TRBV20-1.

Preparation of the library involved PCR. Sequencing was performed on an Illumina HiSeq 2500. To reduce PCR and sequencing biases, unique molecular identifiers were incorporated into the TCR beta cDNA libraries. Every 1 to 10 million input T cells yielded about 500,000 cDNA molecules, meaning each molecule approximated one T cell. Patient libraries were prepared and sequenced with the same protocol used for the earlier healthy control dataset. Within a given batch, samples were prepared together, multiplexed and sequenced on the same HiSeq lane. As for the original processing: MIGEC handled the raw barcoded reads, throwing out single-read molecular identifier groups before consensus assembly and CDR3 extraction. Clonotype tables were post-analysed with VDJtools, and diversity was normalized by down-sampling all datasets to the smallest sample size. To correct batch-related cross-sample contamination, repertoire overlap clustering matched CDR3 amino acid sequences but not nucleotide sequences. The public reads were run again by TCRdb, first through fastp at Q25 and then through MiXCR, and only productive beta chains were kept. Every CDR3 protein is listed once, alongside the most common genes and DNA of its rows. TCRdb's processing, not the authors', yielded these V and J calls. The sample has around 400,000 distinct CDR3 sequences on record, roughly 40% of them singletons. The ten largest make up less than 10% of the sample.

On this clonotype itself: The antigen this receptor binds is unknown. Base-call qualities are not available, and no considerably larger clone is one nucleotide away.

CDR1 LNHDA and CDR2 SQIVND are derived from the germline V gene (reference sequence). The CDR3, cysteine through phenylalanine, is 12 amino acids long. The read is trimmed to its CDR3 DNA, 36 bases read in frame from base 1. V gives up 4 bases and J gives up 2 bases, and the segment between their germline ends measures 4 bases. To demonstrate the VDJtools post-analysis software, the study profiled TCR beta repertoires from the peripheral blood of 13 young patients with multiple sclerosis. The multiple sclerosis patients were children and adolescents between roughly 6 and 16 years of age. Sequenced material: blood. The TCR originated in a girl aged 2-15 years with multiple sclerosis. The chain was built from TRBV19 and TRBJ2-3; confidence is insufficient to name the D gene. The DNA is TGTGCCAGTAGTAGGACCACAGATACGCAGTATTTT. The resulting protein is CASSRTTDTQYF.